This TCR beta chain appears in the sequencing data of a study of T-cell memory formation after mild COVID-19. Turning to the study itself: TCR clusters were largely donor specific.

TCRdb independently ran MiXCR on the 5' RACE reads; one entry per CDR3 protein. The data show hundreds of thousands of distinct CDR3 sequences, 15% to 20% seen once. Whole-study findings and limits: Contracting clones localized mainly to CM and EM when CD4+ and mainly to EMRA when CD8+. Memory sampled before infection contained some responding clones, suggesting cross-reactive memory joined.

This clonotype showed up many times. Its target is not known. Germline CDR1 and CDR2: MGHRA and YSYEKL. The junction had 13 bases not matched to a gene; V was cut back by 0 bases and J by 3 bases. This CDR3 comprises 20 residues. Sequenced input: PBMCs or a T cell subset sorted from them (not recorded which). The origin of this receptor is a man aged 18 to 30 who had mild COVID-19 (a few samples of this study predate the infection). Cell type and time point are not known. This rearrangement joins TRBV4-1 to TRBJ2-3, with 12 bases identical to TRBD2. The CDR3 nucleotides read TGCGCCAGCAGCCAAGAACCAGGGCTAGCGGGGGGGCGGGAAACAGATACGCAGTATTTT. Its protein is CASSQEPGLAGGRETDTQYF.